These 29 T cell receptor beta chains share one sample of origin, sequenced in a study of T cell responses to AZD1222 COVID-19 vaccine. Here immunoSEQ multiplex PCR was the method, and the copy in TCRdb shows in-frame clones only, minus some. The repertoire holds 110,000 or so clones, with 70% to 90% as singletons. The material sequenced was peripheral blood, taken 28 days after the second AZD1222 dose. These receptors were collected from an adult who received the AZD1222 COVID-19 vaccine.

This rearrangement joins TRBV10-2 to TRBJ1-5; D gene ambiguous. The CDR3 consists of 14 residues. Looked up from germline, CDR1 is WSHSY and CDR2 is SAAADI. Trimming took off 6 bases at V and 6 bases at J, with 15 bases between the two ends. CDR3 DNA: TGCGCCAGCAGCGGGGAGTTGGGTCGTCAGCCCCAGCATTTT. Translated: CASSGELGRQPQHF.

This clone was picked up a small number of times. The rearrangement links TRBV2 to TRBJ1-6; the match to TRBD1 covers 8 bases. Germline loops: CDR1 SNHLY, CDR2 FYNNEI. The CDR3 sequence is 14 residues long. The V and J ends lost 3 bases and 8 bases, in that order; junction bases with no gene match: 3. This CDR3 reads CASSDRTGYSPLHF. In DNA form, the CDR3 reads TGTGCCAGCAGTGACAGGACAGGGTATTCACCCCTCCACTTT. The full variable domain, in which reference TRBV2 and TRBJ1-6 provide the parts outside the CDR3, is EPEVTQTPSHQVTQMGQEVILRCVPISNHLYFYWYRQILGQKVEFLVSFYNNEISEKSEIFDDQFSVERPDGSNFTLKIRSTKLEDSAMYFCASSDRTGYSPLHFGNGTRLTVT.

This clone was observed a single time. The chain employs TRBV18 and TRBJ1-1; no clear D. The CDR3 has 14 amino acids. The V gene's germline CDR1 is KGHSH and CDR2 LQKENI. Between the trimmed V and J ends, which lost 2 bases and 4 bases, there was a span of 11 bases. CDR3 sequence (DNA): TGTGCCAGCTCACCAACGGTTATAGGCACTGAAGCTTTCTTT. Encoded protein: CASSPTVIGTEAFF.

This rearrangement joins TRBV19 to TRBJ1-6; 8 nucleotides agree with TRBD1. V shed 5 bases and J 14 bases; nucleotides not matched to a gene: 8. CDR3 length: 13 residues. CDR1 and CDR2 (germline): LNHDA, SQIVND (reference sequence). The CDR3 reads CASSPTGEKTLHF. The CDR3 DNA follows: TGTGCCAGTAGTCCGACAGGGGAGAAGACCCTCCACTTT.

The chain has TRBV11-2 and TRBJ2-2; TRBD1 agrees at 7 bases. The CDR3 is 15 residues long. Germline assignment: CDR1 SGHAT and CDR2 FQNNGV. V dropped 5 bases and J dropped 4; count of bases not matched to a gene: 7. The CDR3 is CASSIRGSPTGELFF. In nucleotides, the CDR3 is TGTGCCAGCAGCATCAGGGGGAGTCCCACCGGGGAGCTGTTTTTT.

CDR3 in amino acids: CASSRAGSATGELFF. The DNA of the CDR3 is TGTGCCAGTAGTAGGGCAGGGTCGGCCACCGGGGAGCTGTTTTTT. The chain recombines TRBV19 with TRBJ2-2; a weak D match, TRBD1 (5 bases). The germline V gene has CDR1 LNHDA and CDR2 SQIVND (reference sequence). The V gene lost 4 bases and the J gene lost 4 bases, with 13 bases spanning the gap. There are 15 residues in the CDR3.

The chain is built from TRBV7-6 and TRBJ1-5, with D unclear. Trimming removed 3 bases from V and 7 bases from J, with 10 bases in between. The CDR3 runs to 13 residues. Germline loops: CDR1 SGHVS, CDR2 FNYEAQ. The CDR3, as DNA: TGTGCCAGCAGCTTCCAGGAGCTACAGCCCCAGCATTTT. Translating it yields CASSFQELQPQHF.

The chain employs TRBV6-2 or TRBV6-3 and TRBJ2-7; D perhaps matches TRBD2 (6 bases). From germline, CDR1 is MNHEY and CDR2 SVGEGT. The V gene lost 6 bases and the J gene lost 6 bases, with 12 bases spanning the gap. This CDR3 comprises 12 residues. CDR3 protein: CASSLGGIEQYF. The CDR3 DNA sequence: TGTGCCAGCAGCCTCGGCGGGATCGAGCAGTACTTC.

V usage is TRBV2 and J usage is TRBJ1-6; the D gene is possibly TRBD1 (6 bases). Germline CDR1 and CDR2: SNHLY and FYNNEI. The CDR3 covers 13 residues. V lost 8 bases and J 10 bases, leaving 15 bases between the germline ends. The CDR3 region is CASVRDNQSPLHF. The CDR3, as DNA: TGTGCCAGCGTTCGGGACAATCAATCACCCCTCCACTTT.

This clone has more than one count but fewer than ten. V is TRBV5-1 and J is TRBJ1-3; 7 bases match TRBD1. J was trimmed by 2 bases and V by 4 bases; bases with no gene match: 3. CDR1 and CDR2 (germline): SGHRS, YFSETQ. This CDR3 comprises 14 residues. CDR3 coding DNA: TGCGCCAGCAGCCGGGACAGTCCTGGAAACACCATATATTTT. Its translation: CASSRDSPGNTIYF.

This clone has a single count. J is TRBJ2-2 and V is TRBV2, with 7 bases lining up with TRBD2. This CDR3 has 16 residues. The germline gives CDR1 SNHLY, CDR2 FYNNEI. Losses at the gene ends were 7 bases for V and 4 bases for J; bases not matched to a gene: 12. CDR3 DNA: TGTGCCAGCATCCCGGGGGGAGGGGCGGGCACCGGGGAGCTGTTTTTT. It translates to CASIPGGGAGTGELFF. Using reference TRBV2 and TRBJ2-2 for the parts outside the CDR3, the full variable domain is EPEVTQTPSHQVTQMGQEVILRCVPISNHLYFYWYRQILGQKVEFLVSFYNNEISEKSEIFDDQFSVERPDGSNFTLKIRSTKLEDSAMYFCASIPGGGAGTGELFFGEGSRLTVL.

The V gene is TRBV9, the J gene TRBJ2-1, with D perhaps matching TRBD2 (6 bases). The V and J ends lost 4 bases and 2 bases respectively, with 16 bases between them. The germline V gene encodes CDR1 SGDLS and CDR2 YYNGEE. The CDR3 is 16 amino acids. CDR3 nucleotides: TGTGCCAGCAGCCCAAGTGGCGGACTACCCTACAATGAGCAGTTCTTC. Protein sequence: CASSPSGGLPYNEQFF.

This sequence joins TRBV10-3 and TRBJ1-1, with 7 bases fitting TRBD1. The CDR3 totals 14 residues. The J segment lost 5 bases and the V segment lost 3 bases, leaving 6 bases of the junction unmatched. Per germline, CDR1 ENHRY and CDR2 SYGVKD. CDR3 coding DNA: TGTGCCATCAGTGACCGACAGGGTCGGACTGAAGCTTTCTTT. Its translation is CAISDRQGRTEAFF.

In DNA, the CDR3 is TGTGCCAGCAGCTTAACGGGTTCCCCCTCCTCCTACGAGCAGTACTTC. Translation gives CASSLTGSPSSYEQYF. The rearrangement joins TRBV7-2 to TRBJ2-7; unclear D gene. Germline CDR1 and CDR2: SGHTA and FQGNSA. The CDR3 contains 16 residues. V gave up 2 bases and J gave up 0 bases, with 14 bases separating them. Full variable domain (rest looked up from reference TRBV7-2 and TRBJ2-7): GAGVSQSPSNKVTEKGKDVELRCDPISGHTALYWYRQSLGQGLEFLIYFQGNSAPDKSGLPSDRFSAERTGGSVSTLTIQRTQQEDSAVYLCASSLTGSPSSYEQYFGPGTRLTVT.

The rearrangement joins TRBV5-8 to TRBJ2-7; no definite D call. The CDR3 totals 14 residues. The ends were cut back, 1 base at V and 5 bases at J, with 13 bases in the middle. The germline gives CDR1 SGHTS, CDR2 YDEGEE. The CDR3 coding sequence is TGTGCCAGCAGCTTGACCTATTTTAGGGACGAGCAGTACTTC. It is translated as CASSLTYFRDEQYF.

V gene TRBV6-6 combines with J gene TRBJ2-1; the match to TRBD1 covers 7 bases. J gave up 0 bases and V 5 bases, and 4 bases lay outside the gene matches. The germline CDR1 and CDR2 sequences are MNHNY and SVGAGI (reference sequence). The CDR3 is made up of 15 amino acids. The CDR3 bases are TGTGCCAGCAGTCCACAGGGGAGCTCCTACAATGAGCAGTTCTTC. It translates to CASSPQGSSYNEQFF.

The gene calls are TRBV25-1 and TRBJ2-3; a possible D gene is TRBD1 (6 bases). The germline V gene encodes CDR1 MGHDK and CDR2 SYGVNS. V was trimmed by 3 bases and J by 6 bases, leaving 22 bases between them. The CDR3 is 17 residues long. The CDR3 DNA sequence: TGTGCCAGCAGTGATTACTGGGACACCCACCATAGGGATACGCAGTATTTT. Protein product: CASSDYWDTHHRDTQYF.

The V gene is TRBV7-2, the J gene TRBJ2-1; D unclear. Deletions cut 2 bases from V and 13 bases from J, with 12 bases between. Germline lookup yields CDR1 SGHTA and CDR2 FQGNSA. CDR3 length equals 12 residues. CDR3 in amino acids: CASSLYLGFQFF. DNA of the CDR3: TGTGCCAGCAGCTTATATCTGGGGTTCCAGTTCTTC. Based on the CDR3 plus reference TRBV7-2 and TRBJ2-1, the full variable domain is GAGVSQSPSNKVTEKGKDVELRCDPISGHTALYWYRQSLGQGLEFLIYFQGNSAPDKSGLPSDRFSAERTGGSVSTLTIQRTQQEDSAVYLCASSLYLGFQFFGPGTRLTVL.

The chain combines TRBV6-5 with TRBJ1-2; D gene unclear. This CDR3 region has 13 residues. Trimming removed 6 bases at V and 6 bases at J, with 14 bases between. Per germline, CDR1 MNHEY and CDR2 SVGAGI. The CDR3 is CASSPTGFNGYTF. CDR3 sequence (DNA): TGTGCCAGCAGCCCGACGGGATTTAATGGCTACACCTTC.

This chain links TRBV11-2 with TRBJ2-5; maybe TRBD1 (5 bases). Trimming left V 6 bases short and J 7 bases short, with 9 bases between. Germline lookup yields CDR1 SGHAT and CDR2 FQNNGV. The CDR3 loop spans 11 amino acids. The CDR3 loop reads CASSPTGTQYF. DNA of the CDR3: TGTGCCAGCAGTCCAACAGGGACCCAGTACTTC. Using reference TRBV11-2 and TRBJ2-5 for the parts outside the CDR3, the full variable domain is EAGVAQSPRYKIIEKRQSVAFWCNPISGHATLYWYQQILGQGPKLLIQFQNNGVVDDSQLPKDRFSAERLKGVDSTLKIQPAKLEDSAVYLCASSPTGTQYFGPGTRLLVL.

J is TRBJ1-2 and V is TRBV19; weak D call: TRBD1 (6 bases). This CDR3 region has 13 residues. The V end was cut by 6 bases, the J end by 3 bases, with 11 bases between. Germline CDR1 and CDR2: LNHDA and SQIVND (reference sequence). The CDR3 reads CASRQGIDYGYTF. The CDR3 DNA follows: TGTGCCAGTAGACAGGGAATTGACTATGGCTACACCTTC.

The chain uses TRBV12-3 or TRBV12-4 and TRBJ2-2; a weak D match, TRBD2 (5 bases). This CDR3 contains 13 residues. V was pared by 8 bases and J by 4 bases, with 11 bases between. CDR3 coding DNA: TGTGCCAGCGTGACTAATCCCACCGGGGAGCTGTTTTTT. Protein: CASVTNPTGELFF.

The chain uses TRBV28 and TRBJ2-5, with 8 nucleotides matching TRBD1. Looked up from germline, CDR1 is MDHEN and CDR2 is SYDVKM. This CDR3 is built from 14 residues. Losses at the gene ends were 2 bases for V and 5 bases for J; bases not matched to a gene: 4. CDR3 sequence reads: CASSLGTGPETQYF. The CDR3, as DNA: TGTGCCAGCAGTTTAGGGACAGGCCCTGAGACCCAGTACTTC.

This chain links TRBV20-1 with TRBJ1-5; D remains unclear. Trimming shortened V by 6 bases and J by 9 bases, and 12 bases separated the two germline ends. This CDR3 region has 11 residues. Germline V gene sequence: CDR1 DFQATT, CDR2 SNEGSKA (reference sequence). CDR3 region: CSAFAGGPQHF. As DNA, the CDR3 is TGCAGTGCCTTCGCAGGAGGGCCCCAGCATTTT.

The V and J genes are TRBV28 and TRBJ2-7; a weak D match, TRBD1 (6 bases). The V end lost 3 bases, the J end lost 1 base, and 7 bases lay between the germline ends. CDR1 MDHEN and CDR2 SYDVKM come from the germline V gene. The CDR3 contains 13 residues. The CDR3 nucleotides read TGTGCCAGCAGTTTTCAGGGGTCCTACGAGCAGTACTTC. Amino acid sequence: CASSFQGSYEQYF.

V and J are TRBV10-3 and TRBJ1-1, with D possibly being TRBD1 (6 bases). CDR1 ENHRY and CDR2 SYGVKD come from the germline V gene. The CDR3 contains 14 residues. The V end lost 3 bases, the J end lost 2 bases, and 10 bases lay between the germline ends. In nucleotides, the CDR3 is TGTGCCATCAGTGATTTCAGGGGAAACACTGAAGCTTTCTTT. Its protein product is CAISDFRGNTEAFF.

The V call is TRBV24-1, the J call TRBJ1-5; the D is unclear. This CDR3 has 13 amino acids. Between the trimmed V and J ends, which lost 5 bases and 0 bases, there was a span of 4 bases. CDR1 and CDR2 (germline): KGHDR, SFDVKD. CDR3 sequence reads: CATSAYSNQPQHF. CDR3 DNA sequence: TGTGCCACCAGTGCCTATAGCAATCAGCCCCAGCATTTT.

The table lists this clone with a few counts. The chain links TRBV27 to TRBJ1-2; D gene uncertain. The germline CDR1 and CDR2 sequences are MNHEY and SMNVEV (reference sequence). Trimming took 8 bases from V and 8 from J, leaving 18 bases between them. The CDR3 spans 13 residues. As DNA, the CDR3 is TGTGCCAGCGCACCCGGTGGAGGGTGGGGCTACACCTTC. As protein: CASAPGGGWGYTF.

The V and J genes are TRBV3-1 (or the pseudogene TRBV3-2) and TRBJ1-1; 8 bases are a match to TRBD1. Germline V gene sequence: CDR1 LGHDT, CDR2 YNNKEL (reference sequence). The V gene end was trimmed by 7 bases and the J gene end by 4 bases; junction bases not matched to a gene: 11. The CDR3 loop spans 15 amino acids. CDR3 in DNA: TGTGCCAGCACCCCACAGGGGGAGGGGGCCACTGAAGCTTTCTTT. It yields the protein CASTPQGEGATEAFF.